These T cell receptor beta chains were read from a single sample in a study of identical twins. TCRdb processed the 5' RACE reads anew with MiXCR; each CDR3 protein has one entry. The sample comprises fewer than 550,000 distinct CDR3 sequences, 13% to 15% of which are singletons, and roughly 0.44% rests with the top ten. These same records also appear under a second study, on yellow fever vaccine responses in identical twins.

Specimen: CD4+ T cells sorted from blood. The receptor source for this set is a young woman in good health. The CDR3 runs from the conserved cysteine through the conserved F or W. The D gene is left open where the match is weak. Where a row states a size, it is once, few, many or the class of an expanded clone; other rows omit it.

j_call v_call clone_size d_call cdr3_nt cdr3_aa
TRBJ2-6 TRBV29-1 . . TGCAGCGCCTACAGATCTGGGGCCAACGTCCTGACTTTC CSAYRSGANVLTF
TRBJ2-1 TRBV6-5 . TRBD2 TGTGCCAGCCGTATCCTCGCGGGAGTCACCAATGAGCAGTTCTTC CASRILAGVTNEQFF
TRBJ2-6 TRBV6-5 . . TGTGCCAGCAGATATCATAGCTCTGGGGCCAACGTCCTGACTTTC CASRYHSSGANVLTF
TRBJ1-2 TRBV18 . TRBD1 TGTGCCAGCTCACCGGGGCGGGGGACAGACCTTGACTACACCTTC CASSPGRGTDLDYTF
TRBJ1-1 TRBV12-3/TRBV12-4 many . TGTGCCAGCAGTTTCCCCCCAGGGGCCGAAGCTTTCTTT CASSFPPGAEAFF
TRBJ2-1 TRBV10-3 many . TGTGCCATCAGTGAGTCTTTTAATAGGCTAGAAGACAATGAGCAGTTCTTC CAISESFNRLEDNEQFF
TRBJ2-5 TRBV24-1 . TRBD1 TGTGCCACCAGTGGACAGGGAAGGGACGGCCAAGAGACCCAGTACTTC CATSGQGRDGQETQYF
TRBJ2-3 TRBV5-1 . TRBD2 TGCGCCAGCAGCTTCGCGGGGGGGAGCACAGATACGCAGTATTTT CASSFAGGSTDTQYF
TRBJ2-5 TRBV3-1 few . TGTGCCAGCAGCCAAGAGGGGCAGCTGGTCGAGACCCAGTACTTC CASSQEGQLVETQYF
TRBJ1-1 TRBV6-1 few . TGTGCCAGCACCCAAGTTGGGGGGATGGGGACTGAAGCTTTCTTT CASTQVGGMGTEAFF
TRBJ2-7 TRBV7-2 few . TGTGCCAGCAGCTTATCCTGGCGGGACACCTACGAGCAGTACTTC CASSLSWRDTYEQYF
TRBJ2-2 TRBV5-1 . . TGCGCCAGCAGTTCCTCCGGGGTCAGTAACACCGGGGAGCTGTTTTTT CASSSSGVSNTGELFF
TRBJ2-3 TRBV28 few . TGTGCCAGCAGTTTATACAGGGTCAGTAGCACAGATACGCAGTATTTT CASSLYRVSSTDTQYF
TRBJ2-5 TRBV20-1 few . TGCAGTGGAACCACCGGGACTTACCAAGAGACCCAGTACTTC CSGTTGTYQETQYF
TRBJ2-3 TRBV5-1 few TRBD2 TGCGCCAGCAGCTTACTAGCGGGAGTGGGAGATACGCAGTATTTT CASSLLAGVGDTQYF
TRBJ2-3 TRBV12-3/TRBV12-4 . . TGTGCCAGCAGTTGGTTCACAGATACGCAGTATTTT CASSWFTDTQYF
TRBJ2-5 TRBV24-1 . . TGTGCCACCAGTGATACCCGCGCCGGGTACGAGACCCAGAACTTC CATSDTRAGYETQNF
TRBJ2-4 TRBV12-3/TRBV12-4 many . TGTGCCAGCAGTCCCCCGGGACCCCGAAAAAACATTCAGTACTTC CASSPPGPRKNIQYF
TRBJ1-1 TRBV20-1 few TRBD1 TGCAGTGCAAACCAGGGGGGGAGCACTGAAGCTTTCTTT CSANQGGSTEAFF
TRBJ2-2 TRBV3-1 . . TGTGCCAGCAGCCAAGCGGGCAGGAACACCGGGGAGCTGTTTTTT CASSQAGRNTGELFF
TRBJ2-1 TRBV5-1 few . TGCGCCAGCAGCCCAAATCAACTGATCTACAATGAGCAGTTCTTC CASSPNQLIYNEQFF
TRBJ2-2 TRBV11-2 few . TGTGCCAGCAGCTTACGTACAGCCCCGAACACCGGGGAGCTGTTTTTT CASSLRTAPNTGELFF
TRBJ2-7 TRBV28 . . TGTGCCAGCAAGGGGTTGTTGGACGAGCAGTACTTC CASKGLLDEQYF
TRBJ2-1 TRBV5-1 many TRBD2 TGCGCCAGCAGCTCTAGCGGGGGGTACAATGAGCAGTTCTTC CASSSSGGYNEQFF
TRBJ2-2 TRBV9 few TRBD1 TGTGCCAGCAGCGTGGACAGGGCAGTATTCGGGGAGCTGTTTTTT CASSVDRAVFGELFF
TRBJ2-5 TRBV12-3/TRBV12-4 many TRBD1 TGTGCCAGCAGTTCCGGACAGGTAGCTCAAGAGACCCAGTACTTC CASSSGQVAQETQYF
TRBJ1-1 TRBV6-2/TRBV6-3 . . TGTGCCAGCAGTCCCAGCAGAGGTGAGGCTTTCTTT CASSPSRGEAFF
TRBJ2-5 TRBV10-3 many TRBD2 TGTGCCATCAGTGAGGTTCGTAGCGGGAGCTACCAAGAGACCCAGTACTTC CAISEVRSGSYQETQYF
TRBJ2-1 TRBV3-1 . TRBD2 TGTGCCAGCAGCCAACTGACTAGCGGGGGTGAGCAGTTCTTC CASSQLTSGGEQFF
TRBJ1-5 TRBV20-1 . TRBD1 TGCAGTGCTAGGTCCGGGACAGAATATCAGCCCCAGCATTTT CSARSGTEYQPQHF
TRBJ2-3 TRBV20-1 few . TGCAGTGCTAGTGACGCACTAGCACCCACAGATACGCAGTATTTT CSASDALAPTDTQYF
TRBJ2-3 TRBV10-1 many TRBD2 TGCGCCAGCAGTGAGTCCGACGGGACTAGCGGCGGCACAGATACGCAGTATTTT CASSESDGTSGGTDTQYF
TRBJ2-3 TRBV20-1 . TRBD2 TGCAGTGCTAGAAGGAGCGGGGGGGCCGGAGATACGCAGTATTTT CSARRSGGAGDTQYF
TRBJ2-1 TRBV15 . . TGTGCCACCAGCAGATTGGGCCTTGCGCAGTTCTTC CATSRLGLAQFF
TRBJ1-2 TRBV3-1 few . TGTGCCAGCAGCCAAGATATTGGGGGCAAAAATTATGGCTACACCTTC CASSQDIGGKNYGYTF
TRBJ2-4 TRBV7-9 few . TGTGCCAGCAGCTTAAGGGGGGTAGACATTCAGTACTTC CASSLRGVDIQYF
TRBJ2-1 TRBV29-1 many TRBD2 TGCAGCGTTGGTGTGGTGGGAGGGCGAAATGAGCAGTTCTTC CSVGVVGGRNEQFF
TRBJ2-5 TRBV24-1 few TRBD1 TGTGCCACCAGTGATTTGCAGTCGACAGGGGAAGAGACCCAGTACTTC CATSDLQSTGEETQYF
TRBJ2-3 TRBV6-1 . TRBD2 TGTGCCAGCAGTCCCCCGTGGCCGGGAGGGTTAGATACGCAGTATTTT CASSPPWPGGLDTQYF
TRBJ2-3 TRBV12-3/TRBV12-4 . TRBD1 TGTGCCAGCAGCGCGACAGGGGGTACTGCGAATACGCAGTATTTT CASSATGGTANTQYF
TRBJ2-7 TRBV6-2/TRBV6-3 . . TGTGCCAGCAGTTACTCGATCCCGGGACAAGGACTCTACGAGCAGTACTTC CASSYSIPGQGLYEQYF
TRBJ2-1 TRBV19 . TRBD1 TGTGCCAGCGCGGGACAGGGTCCAAATGAGCAGTTCTTC CASAGQGPNEQFF
TRBJ2-3 TRBV12-5 few TRBD2 TGTGCTAGTGGTTCAGGACTAGCGGGGGGAGATACGCAGTATTTT CASGSGLAGGDTQYF
TRBJ2-5 TRBV2 few . TGTGCCAGCATCATGGATGTTCAAGAGACCCAGTACTTC CASIMDVQETQYF
TRBJ2-1 TRBV9 . TRBD1 TGTGCCAGCAGCGTAGCTACGGGGACAGGGGGCTACAATGAGCAGTTCTTC CASSVATGTGGYNEQFF
TRBJ1-2 TRBV3-1 . . TGTGCCAGCAGCCAAGGGACACGTTATGGCTACACCTTC CASSQGTRYGYTF
TRBJ2-3 TRBV28 . . TGTGCCAGCAGTTTGTCTGGGGCCGGAGATACGCAGTATTTT CASSLSGAGDTQYF
TRBJ2-4 TRBV9 many . TGTGCCAGCAGCGAGAGGGGGCGGGACAGAAAAAACATTCAGTACTTC CASSERGRDRKNIQYF
TRBJ2-1 TRBV29-1 few TRBD1 TGCAGCGTTGAAGCTGGTTCAGGGGGCCGTAGGAATGAGCAGTTCTTC CSVEAGSGGRRNEQFF
TRBJ2-1 TRBV20-1 few TRBD2 TGCAGTGCTAGAGATAGCAGCGGGGGGGCGTCGAGTGAGCAGTTCTTC CSARDSSGGASSEQFF
TRBJ2-1 TRBV7-2 . . TGTGCCAGCAGCTCCTCTGGGTATATAGATGAGCAGTTCTTC CASSSSGYIDEQFF
TRBJ1-4 TRBV7-6 few TRBD1 TGTGCCAGCAGCTTAAAGACAGGGGAAACAACTAATGAAAAACTGTTTTTT CASSLKTGETTNEKLFF
TRBJ2-7 TRBV10-3 . . TGTGCCATCAGTGAACCCGCCGGGGGCTCCTACGAGCAGTACTTC CAISEPAGGSYEQYF
TRBJ1-6 TRBV11-2 . . TGTGCCAGCAGCTTAGATTTCAGGCCCGGGCCCCTCCACTTT CASSLDFRPGPLHF
TRBJ1-2 TRBV7-8 . TRBD1 TGTGCCAGCAGCTCACAGGGGAGTTCGGAGTATGGCTACACCTTC CASSSQGSSEYGYTF